These T cell receptor beta chains were read from a single sample in a study of T cell responses to AZD1222 COVID-19 vaccine. The data were produced by immunoSEQ multiplex PCR, yet TCRdb's version contains in-frame clones alone and is incomplete. The repertoire consists of over 150,000 clones, with around 89% occurring once and the leading ten covering around 5.8%. Here the sequenced sample was peripheral blood, taken on day 0 of AZD1222 vaccination. These receptors all stem from an adult in good health. CDR3s include the opening cysteine and the closing phenylalanine or tryptophan. A D gene is named only where the DNA matches it firmly. The size entry is marked missing in some rows and otherwise reads once, few, many or a size class.

size: .; J: TRBJ1-6; D: .; V: TRBV30; DNA: TGTGCCTGGAGTGTAAATCATTTTTCACCCCTCCACTTT; CDR3: CAWSVNHFSPLHF
size: .; J: TRBJ1-6; D: .; V: TRBV5-1; DNA: TGCGCCAGCAGCCAGGGAGTCCAAAATTCACCCCTCCACTTT; CDR3: CASSQGVQNSPLHF
size: .; J: TRBJ2-2; D: .; V: TRBV5-1; DNA: TGCGCCAGCAGCTTAGCGGGCCCCAACACCGGGGAGCTGTTTTTT; CDR3: CASSLAGPNTGELFF
size: .; J: TRBJ2-7; D: .; V: TRBV5-6; DNA: TGTGCCAGCAGCTTGGCCGGGGGCTCCTACGAGCAGTACTTC; CDR3: CASSLAGGSYEQYF
size: .; J: TRBJ2-7; D: .; V: TRBV11-3; DNA: TGTGCCAGCAGCTCCGACGGTTACGAGCAGTACTTC; CDR3: CASSSDGYEQYF
size: .; J: TRBJ1-1; D: .; V: TRBV3-1/TRBV3-2; DNA: TGTGCCAGCAGCCAAGGCCTACCCTCGGGGGCGATGAACACTGAAGCTTTCTTT; CDR3: CASSQGLPSGAMNTEAFF
size: .; J: TRBJ1-6; D: TRBD1; V: TRBV6-5; DNA: TGTGCCAGCAGTTCCTGGACAGGGGGGGATAATTCACCCCTCCACTTT; CDR3: CASSSWTGGDNSPLHF
size: .; J: TRBJ2-3; D: TRBD1; V: TRBV4-2; DNA: TGTGCCAGCAGCCAGGAAACAGGGGGTACAGATACGCAGTATTTT; CDR3: CASSQETGGTDTQYF
size: once; J: TRBJ2-7; D: .; V: TRBV21-1; DNA: TGTGCCAGCAGTGAAGACAGGTCGAGCTCCTACGAGCAGTACTTC; CDR3: CASSEDRSSSYEQYF
size: .; J: TRBJ1-4; D: TRBD1; V: TRBV7-9; DNA: TGTGCCAGCAGCTTAGGGGACAGGGGGCTTCGCGAAAAACTGTTTTTT; CDR3: CASSLGDRGLREKLFF
size: .; J: TRBJ1-2; D: TRBD1; V: TRBV2; DNA: TGTGCCAGCACTATACAGGGGTATGCCTATGGCTACACCTTC; CDR3: CASTIQGYAYGYTF
size: .; J: TRBJ1-5; D: .; V: TRBV5-1; DNA: TGCGCCAGCAGCTTGGGTGGCGTGGGGGCCCTTCATCAGCCCCAGCATTTT; CDR3: CASSLGGVGALHQPQHF
size: .; J: TRBJ1-5; D: .; V: TRBV6-5; DNA: TGTGCCAGCAGAAGTTATAGCAATCAGCCCCAGCATTTT; CDR3: CASRSYSNQPQHF
size: .; J: TRBJ2-1; D: TRBD2; V: TRBV28; DNA: TGTGCCAGCACCCTTAGCGGGAGGTTTTACAATGAGCAGTTCTTC; CDR3: CASTLSGRFYNEQFF
size: .; J: TRBJ1-6; D: .; V: TRBV4-3; DNA: TGCGCCAGCAGCCAAGGCAGAGGAAGTAATTCACCCCTCCACTTT; CDR3: CASSQGRGSNSPLHF
size: .; J: TRBJ2-3; D: TRBD2; V: TRBV6-2/TRBV6-3; DNA: TGTGCCAGCAGTTTCGCTCCGGGACTAGCGGAGAGGGGTACGCAGTATTTT; CDR3: CASSFAPGLAERGTQYF
size: few; J: TRBJ2-7; D: .; V: TRBV18; DNA: TGTGCCAGCTCACCAGACAGGATTAGCTCCTACGAGCAGTACTTC; CDR3: CASSPDRISSYEQYF
size: once; J: TRBJ2-7; D: TRBD1; V: TRBV6-1; DNA: TGTGCCAGCAGGGAAAAAATAGGGACAGGGGTCTACGAGCAGTACTTC; CDR3: CASREKIGTGVYEQYF
size: .; J: TRBJ2-7; D: .; V: TRBV7-9; DNA: TGTGCCAGCAGTCAAGGCAGCTACGAGCAGTACTTC; CDR3: CASSQGSYEQYF
size: .; J: TRBJ1-5; D: .; V: TRBV28; DNA: TGTGCCAGCAGTTTATACGGCAGGGGATTAGGGCAGCCCCAGCATTTT; CDR3: CASSLYGRGLGQPQHF
size: .; J: TRBJ2-2; D: .; V: TRBV4-2; DNA: TGTGCCAGCAGTTATCAAGCGTCGAACACCGGGGAGCTGTTTTTT; CDR3: CASSYQASNTGELFF
size: .; J: TRBJ2-7; D: .; V: TRBV6-5; DNA: TGTGCCAGCAGTTACAGCAGGGGATTCTCCTACGAGCAGTACTTC; CDR3: CASSYSRGFSYEQYF
size: .; J: TRBJ1-1; D: .; V: TRBV3-1/TRBV3-2; DNA: TGTGCCAGCATGAGTAGGAACACTGAAGCTTTCTTT; CDR3: CASMSRNTEAFF
size: .; J: TRBJ1-6; D: .; V: TRBV28; DNA: TGTGCCAGCAGTGTACAGTCAACCCCATCCTCTGGATCACCCCTCCACTTT; CDR3: CASSVQSTPSSGSPLHF
size: .; J: TRBJ1-6; D: .; V: TRBV9; DNA: TGTGCCAGCAGCGTCGGACATAATTCACCCCTCCACTTT; CDR3: CASSVGHNSPLHF
size: .; J: TRBJ2-7; D: .; V: TRBV19; DNA: TGTGCCAGTAGTGGAATCGGACAGATCTACGAGCAGTACTTC; CDR3: CASSGIGQIYEQYF
size: .; J: TRBJ1-2; D: .; V: TRBV18; DNA: TGTGCCAGCTCACCACCAGGCAGGGGCGGCTCCAACTATGGCTACACCTTC; CDR3: CASSPPGRGGSNYGYTF
size: .; J: TRBJ2-1; D: .; V: TRBV10-2; DNA: TGCGCCAGCAGAGAACTTCCAGGGATACCATACAATGAGCAGTTCTTC; CDR3: CASRELPGIPYNEQFF
size: .; J: TRBJ1-5; D: TRBD1; V: TRBV2; DNA: TGTGCCAGCAGGACCGGGACAGGGATTCAGCCCCAGCATTTT; CDR3: CASRTGTGIQPQHF
size: .; J: TRBJ1-3; D: TRBD1; V: TRBV30; DNA: TGTGCCTGGACCCGGGACAGGGTCACTGGAAACACCATATATTTT; CDR3: CAWTRDRVTGNTIYF
size: .; J: TRBJ2-1; D: .; V: TRBV28; DNA: TGTGCCAGCAGTTGGGGGAGCTCCTACAATGAGCAGTTCTTC; CDR3: CASSWGSSYNEQFF
size: .; J: TRBJ1-5; D: .; V: TRBV2; DNA: TGTGCCAGCAGTGAACGCGGAGATAGGGATCAGCCCCAGCATTTT; CDR3: CASSERGDRDQPQHF
size: .; J: TRBJ1-2; D: .; V: TRBV7-2; DNA: TGTGCCAGCAGCTTAGCAGATTACTATGGCTACACCTTC; CDR3: CASSLADYYGYTF
size: .; J: TRBJ1-4; D: .; V: TRBV2; DNA: TGTGCCAGCAGCCTATTTGAAAAACTGTTTTTT; CDR3: CASSLFEKLFF
size: .; J: TRBJ2-3; D: TRBD2; V: TRBV3-1/TRBV3-2; DNA: TGTGCCAGCAGCCTTTCATTTAGCGGGGGGCCCACAGATACGCAGTATTTT; CDR3: CASSLSFSGGPTDTQYF